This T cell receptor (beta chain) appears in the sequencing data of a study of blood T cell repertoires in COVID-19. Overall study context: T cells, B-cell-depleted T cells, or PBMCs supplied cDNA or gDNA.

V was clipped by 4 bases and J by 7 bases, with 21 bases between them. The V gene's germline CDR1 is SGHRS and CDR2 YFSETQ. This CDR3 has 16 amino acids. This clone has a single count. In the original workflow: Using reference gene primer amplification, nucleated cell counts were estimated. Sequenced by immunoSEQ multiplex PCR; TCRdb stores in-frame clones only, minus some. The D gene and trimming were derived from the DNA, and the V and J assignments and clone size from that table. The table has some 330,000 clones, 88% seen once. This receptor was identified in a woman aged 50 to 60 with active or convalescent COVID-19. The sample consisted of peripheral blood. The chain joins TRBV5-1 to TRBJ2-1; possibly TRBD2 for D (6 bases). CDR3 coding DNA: TGCGCCAGCAGCCGTGAGACGGGAGCGGTTGGGAATGAGCAGTTCTTC. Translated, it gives CASSRETGAVGNEQFF.